This TCR beta chain is from a study of cytomegalovirus exposure and HLA in healthy donors. Notes on the study in general: Among the sequence variants, a highly shared cluster was likely an artifact of sequencing. Most TCRs appeared rarely, but some public TCRs recurred in many donors. Researchers reported that a few CMV-associated chains were confirmed in vitro as CMV antigen-specific.

Germline V gives CDR1 ENHRY, CDR2 SYGVKD. The CDR3 runs 16 residues. Trimming took off 1 base at V and 0 bases at J, with 9 bases between the two ends. Worth noting for this clone: What it recognizes is unknown.

Primers for the PCR totalled 60 Vbeta and 13 Jbeta. The table came from immunoSEQ multiplex PCR; TCRdb's copy has only in-frame clones and leaves some out. The data hold 140,000 or so clones, with roughly 70% observed a single time. This chain links TRBV10-3 with TRBJ1-4; D may be TRBD1 (5 bases). The specimen was PBMCs. The receptor was isolated from a man in his late teens or twenties in good health and CMV-seropositive. This chain's CDR3 is CAISEWRGPTNEKLFF. The CDR3 DNA reads TGTGCCATCAGTGAGTGGAGGGGCCCAACTAATGAAAAACTGTTTTTT.